The 5 T cell receptor beta chains below all came from one sample that was sequenced in a study of T cell responses to AZD1222 COVID-19 vaccine. Sequencing was performed with immunoSEQ multiplex PCR; in TCRdb, only in-frame clones are kept and a portion is missing. The sample has more than 75,000 clones, approximately 90% seen once. This specimen was peripheral blood, taken on day 0 of AZD1222 vaccination. The receptors come from an adult in good health.

The count of this clone is one. The gene calls are TRBV7-6 and TRBJ2-5, with 10 bases fitting TRBD1. This CDR3 is 16 amino acids long. From germline, CDR1 is SGHVS and CDR2 FNYEAQ. V lost 5 bases to trimming and J lost 1 base; unmatched junction nucleotides: 7. The CDR3: CASSLDRGFGQETQYF. Here the CDR3 DNA reads TGTGCCAGCAGCCTGGACAGGGGGTTCGGCCAAGAGACCCAGTACTTC.

V is TRBV11-3 and J is TRBJ2-1; 9 positions agree with TRBD1. The CDR3 spans 15 residues. The germline V gene encodes CDR1 SGHNT and CDR2 YENEEA. V was clipped by 1 base and J by 3 bases; unmatched bases: 1. The CDR3 loop reads CASSLGTGVYNEQFF. The CDR3 DNA reads as TGTGCCAGCAGCTTAGGGACAGGGGTCTACAATGAGCAGTTCTTC.

The chain is built from TRBV18 and TRBJ1-2, with 12 bases fitting TRBD1. The germline gives CDR1 KGHSH, CDR2 LQKENI. V was clipped by 2 bases and J by 7 bases; unmatched bases: 8. This CDR3 has 16 residues. CDR3 DNA sequence: TGTGCCAGCTCACCAGGCACGGGACAGGGGGCTTCTGGCTACACCTTC. As protein: CASSPGTGQGASGYTF. Combining the CDR3 with reference TRBV18 and TRBJ1-2 gives the whole variable domain NAGVMQNPRHLVRRRGQEARLRCSPMKGHSHVYWYRQLPEEGLKFMVYLQKENIIDESGMPKERFSAEFPKEGPSILRIQQVVRGDSAAYFCASSPGTGQGASGYTFGSGTRLTVV.

The rearrangement links TRBV18 to TRBJ2-2, with 9 bases that match TRBD2. CDR3 length: 15 residues. CDR1 and CDR2 from the germline V gene are KGHSH and LQKENI. The V gene end was trimmed by 0 bases and the J gene end by 5 bases; junction bases not matched to a gene: 1. This CDR3 reads CASSPPSGGTGELFF. The CDR3 coding sequence is TGTGCCAGCTCACCACCTAGCGGGGGTACCGGGGAGCTGTTTTTT.

This clone was detected a few times. The chain combines TRBV7-9 with TRBJ2-1, with unresolved D. The CDR3 sequence is 13 residues long. Trimming cost V 1 base and J 8 bases, with 9 bases left between them. The germline gives CDR1 SEHNR, CDR2 FQNEAQ (reference sequence). CDR3 in amino acids: CASSLVVGDEQFF. The CDR3 region has the DNA TGTGCCAGCAGCTTAGTAGTCGGCGATGAGCAGTTCTTC.